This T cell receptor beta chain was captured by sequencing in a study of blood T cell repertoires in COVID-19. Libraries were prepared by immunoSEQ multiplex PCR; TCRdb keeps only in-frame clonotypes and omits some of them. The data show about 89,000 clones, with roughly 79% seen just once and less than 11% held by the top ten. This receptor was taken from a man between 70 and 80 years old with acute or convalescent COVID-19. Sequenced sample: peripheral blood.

CDR3 sequence: CASSYSGTGGGYGYTF. The CDR3 DNA sequence: TGTGCCAGCAGTTACTCCGGGACAGGGGGCGGCTATGGCTACACCTTC. The chain combines TRBV6-2 or TRBV6-3 with TRBJ1-2; 12 bases match TRBD1. The germline gives CDR1 MNHEY, CDR2 SVGEGT. The trim removed 0 bases at V and 4 bases at J, leaving 3 bases unmatched. The CDR3 sequence is 16 residues long.